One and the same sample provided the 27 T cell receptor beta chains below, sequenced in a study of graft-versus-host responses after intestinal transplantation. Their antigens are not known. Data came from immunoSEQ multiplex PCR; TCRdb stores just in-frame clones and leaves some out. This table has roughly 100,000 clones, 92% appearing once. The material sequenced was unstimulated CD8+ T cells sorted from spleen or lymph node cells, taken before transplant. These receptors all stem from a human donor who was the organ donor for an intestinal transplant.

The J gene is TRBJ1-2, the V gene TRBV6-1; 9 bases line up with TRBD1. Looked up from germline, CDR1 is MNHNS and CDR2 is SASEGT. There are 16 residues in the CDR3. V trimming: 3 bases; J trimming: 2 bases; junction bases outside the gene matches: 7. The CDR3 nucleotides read TGTGCCAGCAGTGATTATGGGACAGGGATCAACTATGGCTACACCTTC. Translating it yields CASSDYGTGINYGYTF.

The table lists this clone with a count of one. CDR3 amino acids: CASSLVGQGMWTQYF. Written as DNA, the CDR3 is TGTGCCAGCAGCTTGGTGGGACAGGGCATGTGGACCCAGTACTTC. This chain joins TRBV5-6 and TRBJ2-5; 9 bases agree with TRBD1. V was clipped by 0 bases and J by 7 bases; unmatched bases: 7. The germline gives CDR1 SGHDT, CDR2 YYEEEE. This CDR3 has 15 amino acids.

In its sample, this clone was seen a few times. The CDR3 bases are TGTGCCAGCAGTTACCTAGCGGGAGGAACCTACGAGCAGTACTTC. Translating it yields CASSYLAGGTYEQYF. V gene TRBV6-5 combines with J gene TRBJ2-7; the match to TRBD2 covers 11 bases. J gave up 2 bases and V 2 bases, and 2 bases lay outside the gene matches. The germline gives CDR1 MNHEY, CDR2 SVGAGI. The CDR3 loop spans 15 amino acids.

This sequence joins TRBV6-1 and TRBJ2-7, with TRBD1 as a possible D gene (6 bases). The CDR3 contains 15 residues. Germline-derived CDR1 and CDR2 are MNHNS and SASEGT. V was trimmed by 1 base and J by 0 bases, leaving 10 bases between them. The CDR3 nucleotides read TGTGCCAGCAGTGAAGGAGACAGGAGCTCCTACGAGCAGTACTTC. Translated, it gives CASSEGDRSSYEQYF.

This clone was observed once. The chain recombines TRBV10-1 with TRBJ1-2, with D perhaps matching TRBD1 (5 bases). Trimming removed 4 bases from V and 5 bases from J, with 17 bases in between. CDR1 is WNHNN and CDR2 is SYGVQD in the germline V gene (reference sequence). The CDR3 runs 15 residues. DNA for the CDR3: TGCGCCAGCAGTGCCCTCGGAGGGGCAACATATGGCTACACCTTC. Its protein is CASSALGGATYGYTF.

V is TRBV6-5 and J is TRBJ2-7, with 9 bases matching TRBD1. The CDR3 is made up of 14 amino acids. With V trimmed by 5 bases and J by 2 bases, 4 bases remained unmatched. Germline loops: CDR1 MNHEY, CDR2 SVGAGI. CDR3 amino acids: CASSPGTGPYEQYF. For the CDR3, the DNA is TGTGCCAGCAGTCCCGGGACAGGGCCCTACGAGCAGTACTTC.

The CDR3 sequence: CASSYSLGRYNSPLHF. As DNA, the CDR3 is TGTGCCAGCAGTTACTCGTTAGGGAGGTACAATTCACCCCTCCACTTT. The V call is TRBV6-5, the J call TRBJ1-6, with D unresolved. V was cut by 0 bases and J by 7 bases, with 13 bases left in between. The V gene's germline CDR1 is MNHEY and CDR2 SVGAGI. The CDR3 is 16 residues long.

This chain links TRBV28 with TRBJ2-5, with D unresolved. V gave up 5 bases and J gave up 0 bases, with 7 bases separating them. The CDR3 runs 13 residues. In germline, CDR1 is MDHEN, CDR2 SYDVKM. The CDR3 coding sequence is TGTGCCAGCAGTAAATCCTACCAAGAGACCCAGTACTTC. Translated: CASSKSYQETQYF. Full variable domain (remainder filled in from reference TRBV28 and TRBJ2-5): DVKVTQSSRYLVKRTGEKVFLECVQDMDHENMFWYRQDPGLGLRLIYFSYDVKMKEKGDIPEGYSVSREKKERFSLILESASTNQTSMYLCASSKSYQETQYFGPGTRLLVL.

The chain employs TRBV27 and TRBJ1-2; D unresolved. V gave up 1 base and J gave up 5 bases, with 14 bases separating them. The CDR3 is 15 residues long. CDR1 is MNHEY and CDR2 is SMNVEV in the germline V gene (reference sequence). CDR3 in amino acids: CASSLYSGTLYGYTF. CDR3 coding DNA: TGTGCCAGCAGTTTATACTCGGGAACCCTTTATGGCTACACCTTC.

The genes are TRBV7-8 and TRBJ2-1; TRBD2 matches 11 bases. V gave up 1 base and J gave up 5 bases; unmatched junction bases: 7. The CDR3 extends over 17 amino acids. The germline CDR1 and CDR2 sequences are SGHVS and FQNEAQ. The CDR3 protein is CASSLESPGLADNEQFF. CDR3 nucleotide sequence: TGTGCCAGCAGCTTAGAGTCGCCGGGACTAGCGGACAATGAGCAGTTCTTC.

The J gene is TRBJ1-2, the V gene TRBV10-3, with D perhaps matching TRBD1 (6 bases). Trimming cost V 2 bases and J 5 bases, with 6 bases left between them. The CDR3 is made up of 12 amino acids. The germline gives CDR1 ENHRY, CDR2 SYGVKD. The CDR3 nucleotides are TGTGCCATCAGTGAGACAGGGTATGGCTACACCTTC. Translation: CAISETGYGYTF.

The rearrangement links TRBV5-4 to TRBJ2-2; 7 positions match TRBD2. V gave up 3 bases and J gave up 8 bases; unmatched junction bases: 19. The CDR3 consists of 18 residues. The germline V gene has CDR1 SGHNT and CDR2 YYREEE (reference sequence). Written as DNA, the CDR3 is TGTGCCAGCAGCTCGTCAATAGGTCTAGCGGATTCTATTGGGGAGCTGTTTTTT. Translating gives CASSSSIGLADSIGELFF. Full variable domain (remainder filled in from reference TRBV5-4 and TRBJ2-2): ETGVTQSPTHLIKTRGQQVTLRCSSQSGHNTVSWYQQALGQGPQFIFQYYREEENGRGNFPPRFSGLQFPNYSSELNVNALELDDSALYLCASSSSIGLADSIGELFFGEGSRLTVL.

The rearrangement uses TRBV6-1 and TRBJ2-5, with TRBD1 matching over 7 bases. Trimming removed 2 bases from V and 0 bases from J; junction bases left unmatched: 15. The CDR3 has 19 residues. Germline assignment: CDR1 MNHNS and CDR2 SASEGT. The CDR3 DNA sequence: TGTGCCAGCAGTGAAAAGGAAGGGGGCCTCACTTATTACCAAGAGACCCAGTACTTC. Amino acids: CASSEKEGGLTYYQETQYF.

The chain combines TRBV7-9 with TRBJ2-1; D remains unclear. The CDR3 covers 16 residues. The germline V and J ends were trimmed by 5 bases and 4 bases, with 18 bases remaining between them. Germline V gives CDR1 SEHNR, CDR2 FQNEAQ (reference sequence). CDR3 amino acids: CASSPPSEERYNEQFF. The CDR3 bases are TGTGCCAGCAGCCCCCCGTCTGAAGAGAGATACAATGAGCAGTTCTTC.

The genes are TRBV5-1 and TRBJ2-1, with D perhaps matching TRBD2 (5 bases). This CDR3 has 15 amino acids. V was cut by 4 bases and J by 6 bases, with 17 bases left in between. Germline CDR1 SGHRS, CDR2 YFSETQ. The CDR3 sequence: CASSNPNLGVNEQFF. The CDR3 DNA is TGCGCCAGCAGCAACCCCAACCTCGGGGTCAATGAGCAGTTCTTC.

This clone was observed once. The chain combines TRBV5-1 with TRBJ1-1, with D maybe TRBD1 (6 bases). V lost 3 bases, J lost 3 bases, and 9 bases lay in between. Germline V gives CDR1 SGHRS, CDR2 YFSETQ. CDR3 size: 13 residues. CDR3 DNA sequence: TGCGCCAGCAGCTGGGGGGGCGACACTGAAGCTTTCTTT. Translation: CASSWGGDTEAFF.

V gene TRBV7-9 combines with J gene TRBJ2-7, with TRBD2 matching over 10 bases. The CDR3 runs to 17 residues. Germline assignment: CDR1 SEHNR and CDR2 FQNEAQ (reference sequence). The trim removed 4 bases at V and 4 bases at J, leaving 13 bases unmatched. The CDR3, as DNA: TGTGCCAGCAGCTCAGGACTAGCGGAAAGCACGAATTACGAGCAGTACTTC. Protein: CASSSGLAESTNYEQYF.

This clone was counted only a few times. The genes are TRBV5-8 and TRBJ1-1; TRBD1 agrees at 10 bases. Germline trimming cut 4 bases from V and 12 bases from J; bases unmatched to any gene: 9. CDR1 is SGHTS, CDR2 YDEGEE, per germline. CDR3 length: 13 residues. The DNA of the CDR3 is TGTGCCAGCAGCATCACCGGGACAGGGGAGCCTTTCTTT. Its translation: CASSITGTGEPFF. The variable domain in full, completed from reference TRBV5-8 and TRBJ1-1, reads EAGVTQSPTHLIKTRGQQATLRCSPISGHTSVYWYQQALGLGLQFLLWYDEGEERNRGNFPPRFSGRQFPNYSSELNVNALELEDSALYLCASSITGTGEPFFGQGTRLTVV.

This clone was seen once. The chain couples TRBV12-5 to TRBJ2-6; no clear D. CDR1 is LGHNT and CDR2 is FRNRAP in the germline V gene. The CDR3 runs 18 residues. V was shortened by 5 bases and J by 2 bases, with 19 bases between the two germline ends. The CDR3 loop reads CASGQQLPPPPGANVLTF. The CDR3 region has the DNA TGTGCTAGTGGTCAACAGCTCCCACCGCCCCCTGGGGCCAACGTCCTGACTTTC.

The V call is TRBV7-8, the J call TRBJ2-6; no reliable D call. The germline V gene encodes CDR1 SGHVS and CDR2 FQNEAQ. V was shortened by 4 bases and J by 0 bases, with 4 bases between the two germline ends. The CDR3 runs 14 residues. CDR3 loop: CASSSGSGANVLTF. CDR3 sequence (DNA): TGTGCCAGCAGCTCCGGCTCTGGGGCCAACGTCCTGACTTTC.

The CDR3 DNA is TGCAGCGTTGAGGGAGTTCACCAAGAGACCCAGTACTTC. Encoded protein: CSVEGVHQETQYF. The rearrangement uses TRBV29-1 and TRBJ2-5, with D maybe TRBD2 (5 bases). CDR1 and CDR2 (germline): SQVTM, ANQGSEA. This CDR3 spans 13 amino acids. Trimming shortened V by 3 bases and J by 0 bases, and 8 bases separated the two germline ends.

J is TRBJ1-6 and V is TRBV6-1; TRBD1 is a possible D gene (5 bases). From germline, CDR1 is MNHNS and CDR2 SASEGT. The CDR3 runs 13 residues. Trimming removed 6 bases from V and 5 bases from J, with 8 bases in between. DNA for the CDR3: TGTGCCAGCAGGCAGGGAAATAATTCACCCCTCCACTTT. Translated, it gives CASRQGNNSPLHF.

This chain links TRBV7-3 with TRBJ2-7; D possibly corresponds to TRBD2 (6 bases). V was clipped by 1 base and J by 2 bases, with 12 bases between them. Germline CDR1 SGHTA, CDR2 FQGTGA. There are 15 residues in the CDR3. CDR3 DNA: TGTGCCAGCAGCTTAAGCTCGGGAGTTCCCTACGAGCAGTACTTC. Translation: CASSLSSGVPYEQYF.

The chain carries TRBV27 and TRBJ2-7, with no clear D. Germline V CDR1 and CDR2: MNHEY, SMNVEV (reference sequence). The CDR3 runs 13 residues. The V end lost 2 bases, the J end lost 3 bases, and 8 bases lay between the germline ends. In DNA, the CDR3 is TGTGCCAGCAGTTTAACTTTTCGCTACGAGCAGTACTTC. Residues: CASSLTFRYEQYF.

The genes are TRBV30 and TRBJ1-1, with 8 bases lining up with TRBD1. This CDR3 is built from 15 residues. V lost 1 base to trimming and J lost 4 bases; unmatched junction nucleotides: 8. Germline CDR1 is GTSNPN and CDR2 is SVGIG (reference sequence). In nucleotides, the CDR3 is TGTGCCTGGAGTGACGCAGGGGGCGTTAGCACTGAAGCTTTCTTT. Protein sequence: CAWSDAGGVSTEAFF. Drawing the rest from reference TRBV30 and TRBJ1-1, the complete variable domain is SQTIHQWPATLVQPVGSPLSLECTVEGTSNPNLYWYRQAAGRGLQLLFYSVGIGQISSEVPQNLSASRPQDRQFILSSKKLLLSDSGFYLCAWSDAGGVSTEAFFGQGTRLTVV.

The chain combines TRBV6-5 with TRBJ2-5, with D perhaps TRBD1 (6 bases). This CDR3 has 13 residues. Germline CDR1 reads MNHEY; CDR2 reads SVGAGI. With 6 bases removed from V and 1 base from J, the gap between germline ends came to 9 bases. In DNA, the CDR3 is TGTGCCAGCAGGACGGACAGCCAAGAGACCCAGTACTTC. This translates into CASRTDSQETQYF.

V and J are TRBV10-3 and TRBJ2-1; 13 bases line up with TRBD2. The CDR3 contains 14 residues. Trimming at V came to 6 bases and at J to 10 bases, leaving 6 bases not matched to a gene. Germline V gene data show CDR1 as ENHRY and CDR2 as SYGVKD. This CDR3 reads CAISPRTSGREQFF. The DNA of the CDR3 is TGTGCCATCAGCCCAAGGACTAGCGGGAGAGAGCAGTTCTTC.